This T cell receptor (beta chain) came from a study of tumor-infiltrating lymphocytes in primary liver carcinoma. The overall study: Male and female patients aged 30 to 69 years made up the cohort.

Study-wide results and caveats: Merely about 8-24% of top clones occurred in all five tumor regions. Top-250-clone fractions were significantly higher in tumors than in blood (p = 0.039).

About this clonotype: No antigen is known for it. A read error may be the cause here, since a much bigger clone is one base away.

The CDR3 contains 15 residues. Looked up from germline, CDR1 is SGHDN and CDR2 is FVKESK. Starting from approximately 0.45 ug of total RNA, TCR beta cDNA was produced with a primer in the constant region. Three nested multiplex PCR rounds of slightly modified ARM-PCR generated TCR beta libraries. For roughly 10 cycles apiece, the opening two PCR rounds ran with TRBV1-TRBV30 forward primers and a C-beta reverse primer. TCRdb used MiXCR to reprocess the multiplex PCR reads, holding one entry per CDR3 protein. The repertoire holds 90,000 to 100,000 distinct CDR3 sequences, roughly 69% seen once, with about 9.2% in the top ten. Each 20-30 mg portion of unsorted bulk tissue served as the source for co-extraction of RNA and DNA. Each tumor sample had over 75% viable tumor cells.

The sequence came from an older woman with primary liver carcinoma and hepatitis B virus infection. The sample comprised liver tumor tissue from sampling region 5. Subset meaning: tumor region T5, tumor centre. V usage is TRBV14 and J usage is TRBJ2-1; 9 bases are shared with TRBD1. The CDR3 DNA sequence: TGTGCCAGCAGCCATCCGGGACAGGGCTTCGATGATCAGTTCTTC. Translating it yields CASSHPGQGFDDQFF. The full variable domain, its missing parts supplied by reference TRBV14 and TRBJ2-1, is EAGVTQFPSHSVIEKGQTVTLRCDPISGHDNLYWYRRVMGKEIKFLLHFVKESKQDESGMPNNRFLAERTGGTYSTLKVQPAELEDSGVYFCASSHPGQGFDDQFFGPGTRLTVL.